These 10 T cell receptor beta chains were all obtained from the same sample, sequenced in a study of cytomegalovirus exposure and HLA in healthy donors. Primers for the PCR totalled 60 Vbeta and 13 Jbeta. TCRdb's table, derived via immunoSEQ multiplex PCR, lists solely in-frame clones and lacks some. The top ten clones hold 3.4% of a sample with 150,000 to 200,000 clones, 70% to 85% of them seen once. The sequenced sample consisted of PBMCs. All receptors come from a man between 40 and 49 years old in good health and CMV-seropositive.

The chain couples TRBV25-1 to TRBJ1-2; 9 bases are shared with TRBD1. The ends lost 7 bases at V and 4 bases at J; junction bases unmatched: 13. CDR1 is MGHDK and CDR2 is SYGVNS in the germline V gene. This CDR3 is 16 amino acids long. The CDR3 sequence is CASTPGTGPGGYGYTF. The CDR3, as DNA: TGTGCCAGCACGCCCGGGACAGGGCCAGGGGGCTATGGCTACACCTTC.

V gene TRBV7-2 combines with J gene TRBJ2-7; D unresolved. From germline, CDR1 is SGHTA and CDR2 FQGNSA. V was clipped by 4 bases and J by 4 bases, with 23 bases between them. The CDR3 has 17 residues. CDR3 amino acids: CASSSRPNAVRIYEQYF. In DNA form, the CDR3 reads TGTGCCAGCAGCTCTCGGCCTAATGCGGTCCGTATATACGAGCAGTACTTC. Based on the CDR3 plus reference TRBV7-2 and TRBJ2-7, the full variable domain is GAGVSQSPSNKVTEKGKDVELRCDPISGHTALYWYRQSLGQGLEFLIYFQGNSAPDKSGLPSDRFSAERTGGSVSTLTIQRTQQEDSAVYLCASSSRPNAVRIYEQYFGPGTRLTVT.

The chain uses TRBV18 and TRBJ2-5, with 8 bases that match TRBD1. V trimming: 3 bases; J trimming: 7 bases; junction bases outside the gene matches: 7. Germline CDR1 and CDR2: KGHSH and LQKENI. The CDR3 has 14 residues. CDR3 amino acids: CASSPGTGSGTQYF. CDR3 nucleotide sequence: TGTGCCAGCTCACCTGGGACAGGATCAGGGACCCAGTACTTC.

This clone appeared a single time. The chain has TRBV6-1 and TRBJ2-3; possible D gene TRBD2, 6 bases. The V end lost 7 bases, the J end lost 2 bases, and 10 bases lay between the germline ends. The CDR3 loop spans 13 amino acids. Germline V CDR1 and CDR2: MNHNS, SASEGT. The DNA of the CDR3 is TGTGCCAGCACGGGACTCTTCACAGATACGCAGTATTTT. The encoded protein is CASTGLFTDTQYF.

Judged by abundance, this clone is medium-sized (0.01 to 0.1%). The chain uses TRBV6-1 and TRBJ2-7, with D perhaps matching TRBD2 (5 bases). The CDR3 consists of 14 residues. Trimming left V 2 bases short and J 7 bases short, with 15 bases between. Per the germline V gene, CDR1 is MNHNS and CDR2 is SASEGT. CDR3 sequence (DNA): TGTGCCAGCAGTGAAATGGCCGAAACGGGAGAGCAGTACTTC. Its protein product is CASSEMAETGEQYF.

This rearrangement joins TRBV10-2 to TRBJ2-7, with D possibly matching TRBD2 (6 bases). V gave up 2 bases and J gave up 4 bases, with 15 bases separating them. Germline CDR1 is WSHSY and CDR2 is SAAADI. There are 15 residues in the CDR3. CDR3 residues: CASSEPGRGTYEQYF. The CDR3 nucleotides read TGCGCCAGCAGTGAGCCAGGCCGAGGGACTTACGAGCAGTACTTC.

This chain links TRBV5-5 with TRBJ1-4; TRBD1 is a possible D gene (5 bases). V was trimmed by 2 bases and J by 5 bases, leaving 13 bases between them. Germline values: CDR1 SGHKS, CDR2 YYEKEE (reference sequence). The CDR3 runs to 15 residues. This chain's CDR3 is CASSFGSGQNEKLFF. The CDR3 nucleotides are TGTGCCAGCAGCTTCGGCTCAGGACAAAATGAAAAACTGTTTTTT.

The chain joins TRBV29-1 to TRBJ2-1; 9 bases agree with TRBD2. Trimming cost V 3 bases and J 4 bases; bases outside gene matches: 7. Germline CDR1 is SQVTM and CDR2 is ANQGSEA. This CDR3 has 15 amino acids. The CDR3 DNA sequence: TGCAGCGTTGAGTGGGGGACTAGCCCGTACAATGAGCAGTTCTTC. This translates into CSVEWGTSPYNEQFF.

The chain joins TRBV4-1 to TRBJ2-7; 11 bases are a match to TRBD2. The J segment lost 6 bases and the V segment lost 0 bases, leaving 7 bases of the junction unmatched. This CDR3 contains 16 residues. CDR1 is MGHRA and CDR2 is YSYEKL in the germline V gene. CDR3 DNA sequence: TGCGCCAGCAGCCAAGATGCGAGTAGCGGGAGGGCCGAGCAGTACTTC. It yields the protein CASSQDASSGRAEQYF.

This clone is a singleton in its sample. The chain links TRBV7-9 to TRBJ2-3, with unresolved D. Germline CDR1 is SEHNR and CDR2 is FQNEAQ (reference sequence). The CDR3 contains 13 residues. Trimming took 5 bases from V and 0 from J, leaving 6 bases between them. In DNA, the CDR3 is TGTGCCAGCAGCCTCGTCAGCACAGATACGCAGTATTTT. Protein: CASSLVSTDTQYF.